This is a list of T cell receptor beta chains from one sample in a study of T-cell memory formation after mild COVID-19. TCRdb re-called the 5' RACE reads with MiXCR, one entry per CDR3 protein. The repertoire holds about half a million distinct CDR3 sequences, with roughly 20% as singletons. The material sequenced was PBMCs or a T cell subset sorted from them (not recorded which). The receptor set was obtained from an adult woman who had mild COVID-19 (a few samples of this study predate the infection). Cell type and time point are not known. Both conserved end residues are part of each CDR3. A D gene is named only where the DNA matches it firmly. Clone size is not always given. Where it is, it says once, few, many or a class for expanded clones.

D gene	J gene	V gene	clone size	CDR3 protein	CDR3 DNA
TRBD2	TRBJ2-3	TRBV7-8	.	CASSLALGLAGDTDTQYF	TGTGCCAGCAGCTTAGCGCTGGGACTAGCGGGAGACACAGATACGCAGTATTTT
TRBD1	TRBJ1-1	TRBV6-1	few	CAGTGTENTEAFF	TGTGCCGGGACCGGGACAGAGAACACTGAAGCTTTCTTT
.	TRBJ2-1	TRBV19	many	CASSISGVYNEQFF	TGTGCCAGTAGTATAAGCGGCGTCTACAATGAGCAGTTCTTC
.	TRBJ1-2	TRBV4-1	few	CASSPRFGVSDYGYTF	TGCGCCAGCAGCCCACGATTCGGGGTGTCGGACTATGGCTACACCTTC
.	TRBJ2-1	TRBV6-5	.	CASSQTRTQEQFF	TGTGCCAGCAGCCAGACGAGGACTCAGGAGCAGTTCTTC
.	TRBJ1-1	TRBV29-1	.	CSVTAAGTGNTEAFF	TGCAGCGTGACCGCCGCAGGGACGGGGAACACTGAAGCTTTCTTT
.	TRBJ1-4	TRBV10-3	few	CAISERAGTNEKLFF	TGTGCCATCAGTGAGAGGGCGGGAACTAATGAAAAACTGTTTTTT
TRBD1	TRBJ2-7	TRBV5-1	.	CASSFRTGGSGSNEQYF	TGCGCCAGCAGCTTCAGGACAGGGGGTAGTGGTTCGAACGAGCAGTACTTC
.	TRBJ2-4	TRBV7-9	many	CASSSSGGGGWNIQYF	TGTGCCAGCAGCTCTTCAGGTGGGGGGGGCTGGAACATTCAGTACTTC
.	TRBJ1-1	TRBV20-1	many	CSAREDRHEAFF	TGCAGTGCTAGAGAGGACAGACATGAAGCTTTCTTT
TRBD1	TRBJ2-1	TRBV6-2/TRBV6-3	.	CASSYSDRGYNEQFF	TGTGCCAGCAGTTACTCGGACAGGGGTTACAATGAGCAGTTCTTC
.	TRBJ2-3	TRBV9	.	CASSVLGITDTQYF	TGTGCCAGCAGCGTATTGGGGATAACGGATACGCAGTATTTT
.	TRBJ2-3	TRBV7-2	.	CASSLGSTSSTDTQYF	TGTGCCAGCAGCTTAGGATCTACTAGCAGTACAGATACGCAGTATTTT
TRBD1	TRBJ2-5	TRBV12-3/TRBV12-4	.	CASSNKDRVKETQYF	TGTGCCAGCAGTAACAAGGACAGGGTAAAAGAGACCCAGTACTTC
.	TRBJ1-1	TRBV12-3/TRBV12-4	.	CASSFWNTEAFF	TGTGCCAGCAGTTTCTGGAACACTGAAGCTTTCTTT
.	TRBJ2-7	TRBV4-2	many	CASSQEFGASYEQYF	TGTGCCAGCAGCCAAGAATTCGGGGCCTCCTACGAGCAGTACTTC
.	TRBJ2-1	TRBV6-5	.	CASSFGVAYNEQFF	TGTGCCAGCAGTTTTGGGGTGGCATACAATGAGCAGTTCTTC
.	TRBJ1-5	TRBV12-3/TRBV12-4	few	CASSLTYRDQPQHF	TGTGCCAGCAGTTTAACATATAGGGATCAGCCCCAGCATTTT
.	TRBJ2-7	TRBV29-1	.	CSVEEFRFGREGSEQYF	TGCAGCGTTGAAGAGTTTCGGTTCGGCAGGGAAGGGTCCGAGCAGTACTTC
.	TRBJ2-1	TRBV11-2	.	CASSSLGGGNNEQFF	TGTGCCAGCAGCTCACTAGGGGGGGGAAACAATGAGCAGTTCTTC
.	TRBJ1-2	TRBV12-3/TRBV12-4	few	CASTPRHYGYTF	TGTGCCAGCACCCCCCGACACTATGGCTACACCTTC
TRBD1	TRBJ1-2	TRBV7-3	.	CASSLSGTGGYGYTF	TGTGCCAGCAGCCTTTCCGGGACAGGGGGCTATGGCTACACCTTC
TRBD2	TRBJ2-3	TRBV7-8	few	CASSLLAEAGGRSTDTQYF	TGTGCCAGCAGCTTATTGGCGGAAGCGGGAGGTCGAAGCACAGATACGCAGTATTTT
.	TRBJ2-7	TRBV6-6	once	CASTRGTRAGYEQYF	TGTGCCAGCACTCGGGGAACAAGGGCGGGCTACGAGCAGTACTTC
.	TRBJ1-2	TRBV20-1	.	CSAPLSGGYGYTF	TGCAGTGCTCCCCTTTCCGGCGGGTATGGCTACACCTTC
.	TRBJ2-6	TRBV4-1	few	CASSPDAPGGLTGANVLTF	TGCGCCAGCAGCCCAGATGCTCCAGGGGGGCTGACTGGGGCCAACGTCCTGACTTTC
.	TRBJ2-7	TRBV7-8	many	CASSPSASLYEQYF	TGTGCCAGCAGCCCCAGCGCCTCGCTATACGAGCAGTACTTC
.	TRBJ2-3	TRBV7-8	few	CASSSRRNPTDTQYF	TGTGCCAGCAGCTCAAGACGGAACCCCACAGATACGCAGTATTTT
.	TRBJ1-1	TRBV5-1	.	CASSPERGWDTEAFF	TGCGCCAGCAGCCCGGAACGGGGGTGGGACACTGAAGCTTTCTTT
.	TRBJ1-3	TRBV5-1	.	CASSFGQDGNTIYF	TGCGCCAGCAGCTTCGGGCAGGATGGAAACACCATATATTTT
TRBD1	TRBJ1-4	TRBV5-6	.	CASSPQGVDEKLFF	TGTGCCAGCAGCCCCCAGGGGGTTGATGAAAAACTGTTTTTT
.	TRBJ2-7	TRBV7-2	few	CASSPRLEEQYF	TGTGCCAGCAGCCCCAGACTTGAGGAGCAGTACTTC
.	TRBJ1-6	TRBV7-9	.	CASSLDGNSPLHF	TGTGCCAGCAGCTTAGATGGAAATTCACCCCTCCACTTT
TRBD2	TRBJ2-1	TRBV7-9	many	CASSLDRAGAYNEQFF	TGTGCCAGCAGCTTAGATCGAGCGGGGGCCTACAATGAGCAGTTCTTC
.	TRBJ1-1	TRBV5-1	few	CASSILGRGNTEAFF	TGCGCCAGCAGCATCCTCGGACGAGGGAACACTGAAGCTTTCTTT
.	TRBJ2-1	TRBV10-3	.	CAISELGGQGSYNEQFF	TGTGCCATCAGTGAGTTAGGAGGTCAGGGATCCTACAATGAGCAGTTCTTC
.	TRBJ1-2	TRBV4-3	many	CASSQDNSRGDYGYTF	TGCGCCAGCAGCCAAGATAATTCCAGGGGAGACTATGGCTACACCTTC
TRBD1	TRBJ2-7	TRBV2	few	CASRGQGAFYEQYF	TGTGCCAGCAGGGGACAGGGGGCTTTTTACGAGCAGTACTTC
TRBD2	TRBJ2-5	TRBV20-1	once	CSARGGTGGNQETQYF	TGCAGTGCTAGGGGGGGCACGGGGGGGAACCAAGAGACCCAGTACTTC
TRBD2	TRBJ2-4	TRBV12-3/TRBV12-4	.	CASSTYSGGVAKNIQYF	TGTGCCAGCAGTACCTATAGCGGGGGGGTAGCCAAAAACATTCAGTACTTC
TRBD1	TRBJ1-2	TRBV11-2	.	CASSLETGAYGYTF	TGTGCCAGCAGCTTAGAGACAGGGGCCTATGGCTACACCTTC
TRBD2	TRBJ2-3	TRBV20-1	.	CSAIAGGLPGTDTQYF	TGCAGTGCTATTGCGGGGGGACTGCCTGGCACAGATACGCAGTATTTT
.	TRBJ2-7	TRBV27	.	CASSLNRDRSEQYF	TGTGCCAGCAGTTTAAACAGGGATAGATCCGAGCAGTACTTC
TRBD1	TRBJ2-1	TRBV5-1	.	CASSYTGGVRDRDEQFF	TGCGCCAGCAGCTACACAGGGGGCGTACGGGATAGGGATGAGCAGTTCTTC
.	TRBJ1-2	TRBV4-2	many	CASSQDYGYTF	TGTGCCAGCAGCCAAGACTATGGCTACACCTTC
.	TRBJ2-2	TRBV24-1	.	CATSDLWTSTGELFF	TGTGCCACCAGTGATTTGTGGACCTCGACCGGGGAGCTGTTTTTT
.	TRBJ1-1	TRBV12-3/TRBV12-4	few	CASSLSAGGRGNTEAFF	TGTGCCAGCAGTTTATCGGCCGGAGGCAGGGGGAACACTGAAGCTTTCTTT
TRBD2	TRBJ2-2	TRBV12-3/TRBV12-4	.	CASSLAYLTSENTGELFF	TGTGCCAGCAGTTTAGCCTATCTAACTAGCGAAAACACCGGGGAGCTGTTTTTT
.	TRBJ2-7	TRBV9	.	CASSVGGGAVYEQYF	TGTGCCAGCAGCGTAGGCGGCGGGGCGGTCTACGAGCAGTACTTC
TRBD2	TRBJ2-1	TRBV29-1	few	CSVPLAGGTYNEQFF	TGCAGCGTACCTCTAGCGGGGGGCACATACAATGAGCAGTTCTTC
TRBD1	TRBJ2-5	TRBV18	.	CASSPRGTAKISETQYF	TGTGCCAGCTCACCACGAGGGACAGCGAAAATTAGCGAGACCCAGTACTTC
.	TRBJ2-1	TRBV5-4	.	CASSLGGEVYNEQFF	TGTGCCAGCAGCTTGGGAGGGGAAGTATACAATGAGCAGTTCTTC
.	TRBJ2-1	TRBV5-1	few	CASSLATAASSYNEQFF	TGCGCCAGCAGCCTAGCGACAGCTGCGAGCTCCTACAATGAGCAGTTCTTC
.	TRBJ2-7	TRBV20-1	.	CSARVVGELTYEQYF	TGCAGTGCTAGAGTAGTGGGGGAGCTAACCTACGAGCAGTACTTC
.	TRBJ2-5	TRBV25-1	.	CASSESPPGRETQYF	TGTGCCAGCAGTGAATCCCCTCCAGGGAGGGAGACCCAGTACTTC